These T cell receptor beta chains were read from a single sample in a study of blood T cell repertoires in COVID-19. The data were produced by immunoSEQ multiplex PCR, yet TCRdb's version contains in-frame clones alone and is incomplete. The profile shows roughly 250,000 clones, approximately 86% of them singletons. Sequencing was performed on PBMCs or T cells enriched from blood (not recorded which). Every receptor here comes from a woman aged 40 to 50 with acute COVID-19. Each CDR3 is given with its conserved first and last residue. The order of the fields is CDR3 protein, CDR3 DNA, D gene, clone size, V gene, J gene. The D gene is left open where the match is weak. A clone size is listed for some rows: how often the clone was seen (once, few, many), or a class if it is expanded.

CDR3aa: CASSDRENEQYF
CDR3nt: TGTGCCAGCAGTGACCGGGAAAACGAGCAGTACTTC
d_gene: -
abundance: -
v_gene: TRBV27
j_gene: TRBJ2-7

CDR3aa: CASSHPRTSDSYEQYF
CDR3nt: TGCGCCAGCAGCCATCCTAGGACTAGCGACTCCTACGAGCAGTACTTC
d_gene: TRBD2
abundance: few
v_gene: TRBV4-1
j_gene: TRBJ2-7

CDR3aa: CASSEGVGERYEQYF
CDR3nt: TGCGCCAGCAGCGAGGGTGTCGGAGAAAGGTACGAGCAGTACTTC
d_gene: -
abundance: -
v_gene: TRBV5-1
j_gene: TRBJ2-7

CDR3aa: CASNTYRGLNTEAFF
CDR3nt: TGTGCCAGCAACACGTACAGGGGTTTGAACACTGAAGCTTTCTTT
d_gene: TRBD1
abundance: -
v_gene: TRBV7-2
j_gene: TRBJ1-1

CDR3aa: CASSQDARNEKLFF
CDR3nt: TGTGCCAGCAGCCAAGATGCGCGTAATGAAAAACTGTTTTTT
d_gene: -
abundance: -
v_gene: TRBV3-1/TRBV3-2
j_gene: TRBJ1-4

CDR3aa: CASSFSDTQYF
CDR3nt: TGTGCCAGCAGCTTTAGCGATACGCAGTATTTT
d_gene: -
abundance: -
v_gene: TRBV7-9
j_gene: TRBJ2-3

CDR3aa: CASSLARTYEQYF
CDR3nt: TGTGCCAGCAGCTTAGCGCGAACCTACGAGCAGTACTTC
d_gene: -
abundance: -
v_gene: TRBV7-2
j_gene: TRBJ2-7

CDR3aa: CASSRDTGSGEQYF
CDR3nt: TGCGCCAGCAGCCGGGACACCGGATCAGGGGAGCAGTACTTC
d_gene: -
abundance: -
v_gene: TRBV4-1
j_gene: TRBJ2-7

CDR3aa: CAISESPRLAGTYNEQFF
CDR3nt: TGTGCCATCAGTGAGTCCCCCCGACTAGCGGGAACCTACAATGAGCAGTTCTTC
d_gene: TRBD2
abundance: -
v_gene: TRBV10-3
j_gene: TRBJ2-1

CDR3aa: CSASGREASYEQYF
CDR3nt: TGCAGTGCTAGTGGGCGGGAGGCGTCCTACGAGCAGTACTTC
d_gene: TRBD2
abundance: -
v_gene: TRBV20-1
j_gene: TRBJ2-7

CDR3aa: CSVVLAGGRETQYF
CDR3nt: TGCAGCGTTGTTCTAGCGGGAGGGCGGGAGACCCAGTACTTC
d_gene: TRBD2
abundance: few
v_gene: TRBV29-1
j_gene: TRBJ2-5

CDR3aa: CSVEERLAGGEQYF
CDR3nt: TGCAGCGTTGAAGAAAGACTAGCGGGAGGCGAGCAGTACTTC
d_gene: TRBD2
abundance: -
v_gene: TRBV29-1
j_gene: TRBJ2-7

CDR3aa: CASSQGYRPTLEAFF
CDR3nt: TGTGCCAGCAGCCAAGGGTACAGGCCTACCCTTGAAGCTTTCTTT
d_gene: -
abundance: -
v_gene: TRBV14
j_gene: TRBJ1-1

CDR3aa: CASSNGLAPGELFF
CDR3nt: TGTGCCAGTAGTAACGGACTAGCGCCCGGGGAGCTGTTTTTT
d_gene: TRBD2
abundance: few
v_gene: TRBV19
j_gene: TRBJ2-2

CDR3aa: CASSPKDRTYEQYF
CDR3nt: TGTGCCAGCTCACCAAAGGACAGGACCTACGAGCAGTACTTC
d_gene: TRBD1
abundance: -
v_gene: TRBV18
j_gene: TRBJ2-7

CDR3aa: CASSLGSGTGKNEQYF
CDR3nt: TGCGCCAGCAGCTTGGGGTCCGGGACAGGGAAAAACGAGCAGTACTTC
d_gene: TRBD1
abundance: -
v_gene: TRBV5-1
j_gene: TRBJ2-7

CDR3aa: CATSSPGGTAGGYTF
CDR3nt: TGTGCCACCAGCAGCCCAGGGGGCACGGCAGGAGGCTACACCTTC
d_gene: TRBD1
abundance: -
v_gene: TRBV15
j_gene: TRBJ1-2

CDR3aa: CASSQGRDFGTDTQYF
CDR3nt: TGTGCCAGCAGCCAAGGCCGGGATTTCGGCACAGATACGCAGTATTTT
d_gene: -
abundance: once
v_gene: TRBV3-1/TRBV3-2
j_gene: TRBJ2-3

CDR3aa: CASSLGQGRSGNTIYF
CDR3nt: TGTGCCAGCAGCTTAGGACAGGGGAGATCTGGAAACACCATATATTTT
d_gene: TRBD1
abundance: -
v_gene: TRBV5-4
j_gene: TRBJ1-3

CDR3aa: CAISEGRGHETQYF
CDR3nt: TGTGCCATCAGTGAGGGCAGGGGCCACGAGACCCAGTACTTC
d_gene: -
abundance: -
v_gene: TRBV10-3
j_gene: TRBJ2-5

CDR3aa: CASSFRASGVTDTQYF
CDR3nt: TGCGCCAGCAGCTTTAGGGCTAGCGGAGTTACAGATACGCAGTATTTT
d_gene: TRBD2
abundance: -
v_gene: TRBV5-1
j_gene: TRBJ2-3